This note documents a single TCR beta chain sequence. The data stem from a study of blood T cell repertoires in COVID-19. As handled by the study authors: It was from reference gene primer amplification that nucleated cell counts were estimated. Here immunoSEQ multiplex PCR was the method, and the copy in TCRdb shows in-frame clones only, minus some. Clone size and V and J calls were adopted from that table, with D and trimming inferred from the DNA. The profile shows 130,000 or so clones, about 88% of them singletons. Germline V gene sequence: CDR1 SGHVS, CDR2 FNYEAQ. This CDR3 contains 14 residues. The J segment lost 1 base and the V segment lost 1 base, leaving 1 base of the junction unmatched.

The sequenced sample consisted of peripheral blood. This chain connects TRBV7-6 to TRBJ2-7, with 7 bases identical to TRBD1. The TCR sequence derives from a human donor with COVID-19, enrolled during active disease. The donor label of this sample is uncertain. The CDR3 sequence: CASSLGGQSYEQYF. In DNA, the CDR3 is TGTGCCAGCAGCTTAGGGGGACAGTCCTACGAGCAGTACTTC.